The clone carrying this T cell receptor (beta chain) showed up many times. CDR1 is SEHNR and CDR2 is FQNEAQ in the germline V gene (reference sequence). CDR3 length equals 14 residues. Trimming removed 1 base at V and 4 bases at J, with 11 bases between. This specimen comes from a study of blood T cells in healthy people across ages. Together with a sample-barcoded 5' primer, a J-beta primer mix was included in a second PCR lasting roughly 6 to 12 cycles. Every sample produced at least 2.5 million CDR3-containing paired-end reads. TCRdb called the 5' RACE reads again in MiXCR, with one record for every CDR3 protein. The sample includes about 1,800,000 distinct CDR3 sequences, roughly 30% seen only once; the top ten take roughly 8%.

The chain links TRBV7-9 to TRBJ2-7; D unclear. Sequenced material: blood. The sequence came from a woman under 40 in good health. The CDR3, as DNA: TGTGCCAGCAGCTTAGGGCGTGACTTATACGAGCAGTACTTC. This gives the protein CASSLGRDLYEQYF.